Listed below are T cell receptor beta chains from one sample, sequenced in a study of shared clonotypes between healthy human individuals. The table came from immunoSEQ multiplex PCR; TCRdb's copy has only in-frame clones and leaves some out. The sample includes just over 2,000,000 clones, roughly 94% seen only once; the top ten take about 1.1%. Specimen: naive CD8+ T cells sorted from blood. Receptors were obtained from a man aged 18 to 30 in good health. Both conserved end residues are part of each CDR3. The D gene is left open where the match is weak. Not all rows give a size; the values are once, few, many and, for expanded clones, a class.

clone size: once; D gene: .; V gene: TRBV28; J gene: TRBJ2-7; CDR3 protein: CASSLTGGSYEQYF; CDR3 DNA: TGTGCCAGCAGTTTAACAGGAGGCTCCTACGAGCAGTACTTC
clone size: .; D gene: .; V gene: TRBV5-4; J gene: TRBJ2-5; CDR3 protein: CASSFRGTETQYF; CDR3 DNA: TGTGCCAGCAGCTTCAGGGGAACAGAGACCCAGTACTTC
clone size: .; D gene: TRBD2; V gene: TRBV9; J gene: TRBJ2-3; CDR3 protein: CASSPGTSTVTQYF; CDR3 DNA: TGTGCCAGCAGCCCCGGGACTAGTACGGTTACGCAGTATTTT
clone size: .; D gene: .; V gene: TRBV7-2; J gene: TRBJ2-1; CDR3 protein: CASSLLAWEQFF; CDR3 DNA: TGTGCCAGCAGCTTGCTGGCATGGGAGCAGTTCTTC
clone size: .; D gene: .; V gene: TRBV5-1; J gene: TRBJ1-1; CDR3 protein: CASSLEGMNTEAFF; CDR3 DNA: TGCGCCAGCAGCTTGGAAGGGATGAACACTGAAGCTTTCTTT
clone size: .; D gene: .; V gene: TRBV9; J gene: TRBJ1-2; CDR3 protein: CASSVAGGTNYGYTF; CDR3 DNA: TGTGCCAGCAGCGTAGCCGGTGGGACTAACTATGGCTACACCTTC
clone size: .; D gene: .; V gene: TRBV6-5; J gene: TRBJ2-1; CDR3 protein: CASSLGLNNEQFF; CDR3 DNA: TGTGCCAGCAGCCTGGGACTGAACAATGAGCAGTTCTTC
clone size: .; D gene: .; V gene: TRBV5-6; J gene: TRBJ2-7; CDR3 protein: CASSLGGDGSEQYF; CDR3 DNA: TGTGCCAGCAGCTTGGGAGGTGACGGGTCCGAGCAGTACTTC
clone size: .; D gene: TRBD2; V gene: TRBV27; J gene: TRBJ2-1; CDR3 protein: CASSPNPGLAGRISGQFF; CDR3 DNA: TGTGCCAGCAGTCCAAACCCGGGACTAGCGGGAAGAATTAGTGGGCAGTTCTTC
clone size: .; D gene: .; V gene: TRBV9; J gene: TRBJ2-7; CDR3 protein: CASSVAPGAYEQYF; CDR3 DNA: TGTGCCAGCAGCGTAGCCCCAGGGGCCTACGAGCAGTACTTC
clone size: .; D gene: TRBD1; V gene: TRBV4-3; J gene: TRBJ2-2; CDR3 protein: CASSQEGGERQGRTGELFF; CDR3 DNA: TGCGCCAGCAGCCAAGAGGGGGGAGAGAGACAGGGGCGGACCGGGGAGCTGTTTTTT
clone size: .; D gene: TRBD1; V gene: TRBV7-9; J gene: TRBJ2-3; CDR3 protein: CASSSGTGAFFTDTQYF; CDR3 DNA: TGTGCCAGCAGCTCCGGGACAGGGGCTTTCTTCACAGATACGCAGTATTTT
clone size: .; D gene: .; V gene: TRBV19; J gene: TRBJ2-7; CDR3 protein: CASSISRKGSYEQYF; CDR3 DNA: TGTGCCAGTAGTATTTCTCGCAAGGGATCCTACGAGCAGTACTTC
clone size: .; D gene: .; V gene: TRBV13; J gene: TRBJ1-2; CDR3 protein: CASSYRTLERYGYTF; CDR3 DNA: TGTGCCAGCAGCTACCGGACCCTCGAGAGGTATGGCTACACCTTC
clone size: few; D gene: .; V gene: TRBV5-4; J gene: TRBJ2-7; CDR3 protein: CASSLRDSYEQYF; CDR3 DNA: TGTGCCAGCAGCTTGCGGGACTCCTACGAGCAGTACTTC
clone size: .; D gene: .; V gene: TRBV5-1; J gene: TRBJ2-3; CDR3 protein: CASSLVESYTQYF; CDR3 DNA: TGCGCCAGCAGCTTGGTGGAGAGTTATACGCAGTATTTT
clone size: once; D gene: .; V gene: TRBV4-3; J gene: TRBJ1-2; CDR3 protein: CASSARKGRPYGYTF; CDR3 DNA: TGCGCCAGCAGCGCGCGGAAGGGGCGCCCCTATGGCTACACCTTC
clone size: .; D gene: .; V gene: TRBV7-9; J gene: TRBJ1-6; CDR3 protein: CASSSGEDIRSPLHF; CDR3 DNA: TGTGCCAGCAGCTCGGGCGAGGACATTAGGTCACCCCTCCACTTT
clone size: once; D gene: TRBD2; V gene: TRBV4-1; J gene: TRBJ2-7; CDR3 protein: CASSLGGSGRDLSYEQYF; CDR3 DNA: TGCGCCAGCAGCCTTGGGGGTAGCGGGAGGGACCTCTCCTACGAGCAGTACTTC
clone size: .; D gene: TRBD1; V gene: TRBV2; J gene: TRBJ1-2; CDR3 protein: CASSEARQGANYGYTF; CDR3 DNA: TGTGCCAGCAGTGAAGCCCGACAGGGGGCAAACTATGGCTACACCTTC
clone size: .; D gene: TRBD2; V gene: TRBV5-6; J gene: TRBJ2-5; CDR3 protein: CASSLVEREGETQYF; CDR3 DNA: TGTGCCAGCAGCTTAGTCGAGCGGGAAGGGGAGACCCAGTACTTC
clone size: .; D gene: .; V gene: TRBV7-6; J gene: TRBJ1-4; CDR3 protein: CASSFPGESEKLFF; CDR3 DNA: TGTGCCAGCAGCTTCCCAGGGGAGAGTGAAAAACTGTTTTTT
clone size: .; D gene: TRBD2; V gene: TRBV7-8; J gene: TRBJ2-1; CDR3 protein: CASSSTGTSGSPGIYNEQFF; CDR3 DNA: TGTGCCAGCAGCTCTACCGGGACTAGCGGGTCGCCGGGAATTTACAATGAGCAGTTCTTC
clone size: .; D gene: .; V gene: TRBV5-6; J gene: TRBJ2-2; CDR3 protein: CASSYRELNTGELFF; CDR3 DNA: TGTGCCAGCAGCTACAGGGAACTGAACACCGGGGAGCTGTTTTTT
clone size: .; D gene: TRBD1; V gene: TRBV7-9; J gene: TRBJ1-4; CDR3 protein: CASSLFGQGAGEKLFF; CDR3 DNA: TGTGCCAGCAGCTTGTTTGGGCAGGGGGCTGGTGAAAAACTGTTTTTT
clone size: .; D gene: .; V gene: TRBV7-6; J gene: TRBJ2-7; CDR3 protein: CASSYLQGYEQYF; CDR3 DNA: TGTGCCAGCAGCTATCTACAGGGCTACGAGCAGTACTTC
clone size: .; D gene: .; V gene: TRBV6-5; J gene: TRBJ2-5; CDR3 protein: CASSPGPQETQYF; CDR3 DNA: TGTGCCAGCAGTCCGGGGCCCCAAGAGACCCAGTACTTC
clone size: .; D gene: .; V gene: TRBV13; J gene: TRBJ2-6; CDR3 protein: CASSPGGASGANVLTF; CDR3 DNA: TGTGCCAGCAGCCCAGGAGGGGCCTCTGGGGCCAACGTCCTGACTTTC
clone size: .; D gene: TRBD2; V gene: TRBV10-3; J gene: TRBJ2-7; CDR3 protein: CATSGASSYEQYF; CDR3 DNA: TGTGCCACTAGCGGGGCCAGCTCCTACGAGCAGTACTTC
clone size: .; D gene: .; V gene: TRBV13; J gene: TRBJ2-1; CDR3 protein: CASSLEGESSYNEQFF; CDR3 DNA: TGTGCCAGCAGCTTAGAAGGTGAAAGCTCCTACAATGAGCAGTTCTTC
clone size: .; D gene: .; V gene: TRBV4-3; J gene: TRBJ2-7; CDR3 protein: CASSPWAKYEQYF; CDR3 DNA: TGCGCCAGCAGCCCGTGGGCTAAATACGAGCAGTACTTC
clone size: .; D gene: TRBD1; V gene: TRBV9; J gene: TRBJ2-7; CDR3 protein: CASSKGQGPNEQYF; CDR3 DNA: TGTGCCAGCAGCAAAGGACAGGGGCCTAACGAGCAGTACTTC
clone size: .; D gene: TRBD1; V gene: TRBV7-9; J gene: TRBJ2-3; CDR3 protein: CASSNDRVLHGDTQYF; CDR3 DNA: TGTGCCAGCAGCAACGACAGGGTCCTTCATGGAGATACGCAGTATTTT
clone size: .; D gene: .; V gene: TRBV9; J gene: TRBJ2-3; CDR3 protein: CASSVGVNTDTQYF; CDR3 DNA: TGTGCCAGCAGCGTAGGAGTCAACACAGATACGCAGTATTTT
clone size: .; D gene: .; V gene: TRBV7-8; J gene: TRBJ1-1; CDR3 protein: CASSLDWGTEYLNTEAFF; CDR3 DNA: TGTGCCAGCAGCCTGGACTGGGGCACGGAATACCTCAACACTGAAGCTTTCTTT
clone size: .; D gene: .; V gene: TRBV4-1; J gene: TRBJ1-5; CDR3 protein: CASSHPGEWPQHF; CDR3 DNA: TGCGCCAGCAGCCACCCCGGGGAATGGCCCCAGCATTTT
clone size: .; D gene: .; V gene: TRBV4-1; J gene: TRBJ2-7; CDR3 protein: CASSQEQHYEQYF; CDR3 DNA: TGCGCCAGCAGCCAAGAGCAGCACTACGAGCAGTACTTC
clone size: .; D gene: TRBD1; V gene: TRBV5-1; J gene: TRBJ2-7; CDR3 protein: CASSIFRGPGEQYF; CDR3 DNA: TGCGCCAGCAGCATATTCAGGGGGCCGGGCGAGCAGTACTTC
clone size: .; D gene: .; V gene: TRBV7-9; J gene: TRBJ2-7; CDR3 protein: CASSLEGAYEQYF; CDR3 DNA: TGTGCCAGCAGCTTAGAAGGGGCATACGAGCAGTACTTC
clone size: .; D gene: .; V gene: TRBV6-1; J gene: TRBJ2-4; CDR3 protein: CASSEWAAGGNIQYF; CDR3 DNA: TGTGCCAGCAGTGAATGGGCCGCTGGAGGGAACATTCAGTACTTC
clone size: .; D gene: .; V gene: TRBV27; J gene: TRBJ2-2; CDR3 protein: CASSPDWTGELFF; CDR3 DNA: TGTGCCAGCAGTCCCGACTGGACCGGGGAGCTGTTTTTT
clone size: .; D gene: .; V gene: TRBV6-5; J gene: TRBJ1-2; CDR3 protein: CASSYGGEDGYTF; CDR3 DNA: TGTGCCAGCAGTTACGGGGGGGAGGATGGCTACACCTTC
clone size: .; D gene: TRBD1; V gene: TRBV7-9; J gene: TRBJ1-1; CDR3 protein: CASSWGQEAFF; CDR3 DNA: TGTGCCAGCAGCTGGGGACAGGAAGCTTTCTTT
clone size: .; D gene: .; V gene: TRBV5-6; J gene: TRBJ1-2; CDR3 protein: CASSFGSFYGYTF; CDR3 DNA: TGTGCCAGCAGCTTTGGCAGTTTCTATGGCTACACCTTC
clone size: .; D gene: .; V gene: TRBV4-3; J gene: TRBJ1-1; CDR3 protein: CASSQGVGVLSGAFF; CDR3 DNA: TGCGCCAGCAGCCAAGGGGTGGGTGTCCTCAGCGGGGCTTTCTTT
clone size: .; D gene: .; V gene: TRBV4-3; J gene: TRBJ1-3; CDR3 protein: CASSQEAGSPSSGNTIYF; CDR3 DNA: TGCGCCAGCAGCCAAGAGGCGGGCAGCCCTAGCTCTGGAAACACCATATATTTT
clone size: .; D gene: TRBD1; V gene: TRBV9; J gene: TRBJ1-1; CDR3 protein: CASSAQGLNTEAFF; CDR3 DNA: TGTGCCAGCAGCGCACAGGGGCTGAACACTGAAGCTTTCTTT
clone size: .; D gene: .; V gene: TRBV7-9; J gene: TRBJ1-2; CDR3 protein: CASSLGGGGYTF; CDR3 DNA: TGTGCCAGCAGCTTAGGTGGCGGCGGCTACACCTTC
clone size: .; D gene: TRBD2; V gene: TRBV27; J gene: TRBJ2-7; CDR3 protein: CASSLSLAGANYEQYF; CDR3 DNA: TGTGCCAGCAGTTTGAGTCTAGCGGGTGCTAACTACGAGCAGTACTTC
clone size: .; D gene: TRBD1; V gene: TRBV15; J gene: TRBJ1-2; CDR3 protein: CATAEPGQGFYGYTF; CDR3 DNA: TGTGCCACCGCAGAGCCGGGACAGGGATTCTATGGCTACACCTTC
clone size: .; D gene: .; V gene: TRBV9; J gene: TRBJ2-7; CDR3 protein: CASSARALGGEQYF; CDR3 DNA: TGTGCCAGCAGCGCGCGGGCCCTCGGGGGCGAGCAGTACTTC
clone size: .; D gene: .; V gene: TRBV7-8; J gene: TRBJ2-3; CDR3 protein: CASSGGQNTDTQYF; CDR3 DNA: TGTGCCAGCAGCGGAGGGCAGAACACAGATACGCAGTATTTT
clone size: .; D gene: .; V gene: TRBV10-3; J gene: TRBJ2-7; CDR3 protein: CAISESEHSSYEQYF; CDR3 DNA: TGTGCCATCAGTGAATCAGAACATTCCTCCTACGAGCAGTACTTC
clone size: .; D gene: .; V gene: TRBV28; J gene: TRBJ2-3; CDR3 protein: CASSSTVDGDTQYF; CDR3 DNA: TGTGCCAGCAGTTCGACCGTAGATGGAGATACGCAGTATTTT
clone size: .; D gene: .; V gene: TRBV30; J gene: TRBJ1-4; CDR3 protein: CASRFDTREKLFF; CDR3 DNA: TGTGCCTCCAGATTCGACACGCGTGAAAAACTGTTTTTT